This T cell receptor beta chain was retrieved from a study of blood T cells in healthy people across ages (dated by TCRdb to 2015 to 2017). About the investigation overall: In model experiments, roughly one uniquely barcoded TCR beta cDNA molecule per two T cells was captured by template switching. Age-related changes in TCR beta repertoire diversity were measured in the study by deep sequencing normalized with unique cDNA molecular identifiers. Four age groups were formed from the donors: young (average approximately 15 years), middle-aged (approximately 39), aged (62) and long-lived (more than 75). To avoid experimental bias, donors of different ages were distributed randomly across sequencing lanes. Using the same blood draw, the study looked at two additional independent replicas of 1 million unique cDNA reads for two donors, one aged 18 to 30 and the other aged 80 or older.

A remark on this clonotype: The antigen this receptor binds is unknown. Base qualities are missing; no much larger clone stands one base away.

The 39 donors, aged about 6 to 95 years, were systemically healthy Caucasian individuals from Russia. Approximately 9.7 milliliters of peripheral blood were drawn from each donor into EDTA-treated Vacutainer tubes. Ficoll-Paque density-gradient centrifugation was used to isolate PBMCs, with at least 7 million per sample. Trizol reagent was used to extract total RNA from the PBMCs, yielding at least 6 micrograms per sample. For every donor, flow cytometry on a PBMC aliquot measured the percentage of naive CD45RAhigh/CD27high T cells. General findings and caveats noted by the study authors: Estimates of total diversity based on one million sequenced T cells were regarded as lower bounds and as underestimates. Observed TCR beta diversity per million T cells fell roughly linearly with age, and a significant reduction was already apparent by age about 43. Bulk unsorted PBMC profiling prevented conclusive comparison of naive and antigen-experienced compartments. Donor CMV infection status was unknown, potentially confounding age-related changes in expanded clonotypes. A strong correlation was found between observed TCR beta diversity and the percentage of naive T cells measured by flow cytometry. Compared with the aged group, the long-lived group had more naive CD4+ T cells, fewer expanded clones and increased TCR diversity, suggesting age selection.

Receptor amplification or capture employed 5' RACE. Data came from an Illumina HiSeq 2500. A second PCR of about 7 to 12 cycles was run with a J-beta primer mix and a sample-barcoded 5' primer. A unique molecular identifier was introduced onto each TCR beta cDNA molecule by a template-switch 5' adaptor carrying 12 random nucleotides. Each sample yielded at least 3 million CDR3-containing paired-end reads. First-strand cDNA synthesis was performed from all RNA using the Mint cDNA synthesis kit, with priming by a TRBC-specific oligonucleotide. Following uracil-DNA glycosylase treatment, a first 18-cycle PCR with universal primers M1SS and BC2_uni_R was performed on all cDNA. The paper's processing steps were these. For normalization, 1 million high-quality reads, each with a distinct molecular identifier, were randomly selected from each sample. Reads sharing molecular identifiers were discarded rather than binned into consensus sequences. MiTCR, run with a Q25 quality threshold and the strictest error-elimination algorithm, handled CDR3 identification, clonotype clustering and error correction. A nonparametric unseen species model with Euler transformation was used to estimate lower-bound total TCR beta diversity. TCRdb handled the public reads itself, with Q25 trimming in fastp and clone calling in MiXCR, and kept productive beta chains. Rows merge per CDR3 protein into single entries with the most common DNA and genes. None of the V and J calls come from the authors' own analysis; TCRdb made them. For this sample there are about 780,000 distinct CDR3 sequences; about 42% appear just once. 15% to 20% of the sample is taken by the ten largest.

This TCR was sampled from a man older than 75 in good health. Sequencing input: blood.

The CDR3 region reads CASELGRSYNEQFF. The bases are TGTGCCAGCGAGCTCGGAAGGTCCTACAATGAGCAGTTCTTC. Recombination connected TRBV28 to TRBJ2-1; the D gene assignment is ambiguous. Trimming at the junction amounts to 8 bases on V and 1 base on J, and the germline ends lie 12 bases apart. The CDR3 spans 14 residues, from the cysteine through the phenylalanine. Only CDR3 DNA is held: 42 bases, read in frame from base 1. According to the germline V gene, CDR1 reads MDHEN and CDR2 reads SYDVKM.